These T cell receptor beta chains were read from a single sample in a study of Ad26.COV2.S vaccination and SARS-CoV-2 variants. The data were produced by immunoSEQ multiplex PCR, yet TCRdb's version contains in-frame clones alone and is incomplete. Counted here are around 370,000 clones, roughly 85% occurring once; the ten biggest clones make up 3.3%. The sample consisted of peripheral blood, taken in a trial of Ad26.COV2.S vaccine versus placebo. These TCRs come from a person between 18 and 65 years old who received the Ad26.COV2.S COVID-19 vaccine or a placebo. Each CDR3 is given with its conserved first and last residue. D genes are given only for firm matches. Expanded clones get a size class; other rows say once, few or many, or leave the size out.

V	D	J	size	CDR3	DNA
TRBV5-5	TRBD1	TRBJ2-7	.	CASTRRDRVAEQYF	TGTGCCAGCACCCGCCGGGACAGGGTTGCCGAGCAGTACTTC
TRBV2	.	TRBJ1-2	.	CASSADSNYGYTF	TGTGCCAGCAGTGCGGACAGTAACTATGGCTACACCTTC
TRBV11-2	.	TRBJ1-1	.	CASSLGGVGTEAFF	TGTGCCAGCAGCTTAGGAGGGGTAGGAACTGAAGCTTTCTTT
TRBV6-2/TRBV6-3	.	TRBJ2-7	.	CASSHGTGAQIYEQYF	TGTGCCAGCAGCCACGGCACCGGGGCCCAGATCTACGAGCAGTACTTC
TRBV4-3	.	TRBJ1-5	.	CASSQVDTDQPQHF	TGCGCCAGCAGCCAAGTAGACACGGATCAGCCCCAGCATTTT
TRBV10-1	TRBD1	TRBJ2-7	.	CASPQEYKSGQGPYEQYF	TGCGCCAGCCCTCAAGAATACAAGTCCGGACAGGGCCCCTACGAGCAGTACTTC
TRBV28	TRBD2	TRBJ2-5	.	CASSLLYPSGRGGETQYF	TGTGCCAGCAGTTTACTTTATCCTAGCGGGAGAGGCGGTGAGACCCAGTACTTC
TRBV2	TRBD2	TRBJ2-7	.	CASRYRGGPYEQYF	TGTGCCAGCAGGTATCGGGGGGGGCCCTACGAGCAGTACTTC
TRBV6-5	TRBD1	TRBJ1-1	.	CASSPSGQGHTEAFF	TGTGCCAGCAGTCCCTCGGGACAGGGGCACACTGAAGCTTTCTTT
TRBV9	TRBD2	TRBJ2-3	.	CASSVAGASGRTDTQYF	TGTGCCAGCAGCGTAGCGGGGGCTAGCGGGAGGACAGATACGCAGTATTTT
TRBV28	TRBD1	TRBJ1-5	.	CASRSGTDSNQPQHF	TGTGCCAGCAGAAGCGGGACAGATAGCAATCAGCCCCAGCATTTT
TRBV29-1	.	TRBJ2-7	once	CSVDGGNLGQYF	TGCAGCGTCGATGGGGGCAACTTGGGACAGTACTTC
TRBV7-8	TRBD2	TRBJ2-2	.	CASSLVVAGGTGELFF	TGTGCCAGCAGCTTAGTAGTTGCGGGGGGCACCGGGGAGCTGTTTTTT
TRBV13	.	TRBJ2-5	.	CASSFEGAYQETQYF	TGTGCCAGCAGCTTCGAGGGAGCCTACCAAGAGACCCAGTACTTC
TRBV25-1	.	TRBJ2-3	.	CASHPRQGPITTDTQYF	TGTGCCAGCCATCCAAGGCAGGGGCCAATCACCACAGATACGCAGTATTTT
TRBV4-3	.	TRBJ2-6	once	CASSQNREVWANVLTF	TGCGCCAGCAGCCAAAACAGGGAGGTCTGGGCCAACGTCCTGACTTTC
TRBV19	TRBD1	TRBJ2-1	.	CATNWDRGHNEQFF	TGTGCCACTAATTGGGACAGGGGCCACAATGAGCAGTTCTTC
TRBV6-1	.	TRBJ1-5	.	CASSEVKGVKGNQPQHF	TGTGCCAGCAGCGAAGTAAAAGGGGTTAAGGGCAATCAGCCCCAGCATTTT
TRBV13	.	TRBJ2-7	.	CASSLESGMYSYEQYF	TGTGCCAGCAGCTTAGAGTCCGGCATGTACTCCTACGAGCAGTACTTC
TRBV13	TRBD2	TRBJ2-5	.	CASSLGTSGQETQYF	TGTGCCAGCAGCTTAGGGACTAGCGGCCAAGAGACCCAGTACTTC
TRBV15	.	TRBJ2-2	.	CATSRDYGVTGELFF	TGTGCCACCAGCAGAGATTATGGGGTTACCGGGGAGCTGTTTTTT
TRBV21-1	.	TRBJ1-6	few	CASSKRLSNSPLHF	TGTGCCAGCAGCAAACGGTTGAGTAATTCACCCCTCCACTTT
TRBV6-2/TRBV6-3	.	TRBJ2-7	.	CASSPAHEQYF	TGTGCCAGCAGCCCCGCCCACGAGCAGTACTTC
TRBV7-2	.	TRBJ1-5	few	CASSLARQRNQPQHF	TGTGCCAGCAGCTTAGCTCGGCAGAGGAATCAGCCCCAGCATTTT
TRBV19	.	TRBJ2-3	.	CASSRRSTPDTQYF	TGTGCCAGTAGTAGGCGTTCCACACCAGATACGCAGTATTTT
TRBV3-1/TRBV3-2	TRBD1	TRBJ2-3	.	CASSRRGTGYTDTQYF	TGTGCCAGCAGCCGCAGAGGGACAGGGTATACAGATACGCAGTATTTT
TRBV4-3	.	TRBJ2-2	.	CASSQEDAGLNTGELFF	TGCGCCAGCAGCCAAGAAGATGCGGGGCTGAACACCGGGGAGCTGTTTTTT
TRBV5-6	.	TRBJ1-1	.	CASREFRGIEAFF	TGTGCCAGCAGGGAATTTCGCGGGATTGAAGCTTTCTTT
TRBV2	TRBD2	TRBJ2-3	once	CASSASGAGTQYF	TGTGCCAGCAGTGCCAGCGGGGCGGGTACGCAGTATTTT
TRBV12-3/TRBV12-4	.	TRBJ1-6	.	CASNRGNSPLHF	TGTGCCAGCAATCGGGGAAATTCACCCCTCCACTTT